This T cell receptor (beta chain) was found in a study of shared clonotypes between healthy human individuals. Across the study: The plates for each donor numbered three CD4 naive, three CD4 memory, two CD8 naive and one CD8 memory. Overall study findings and caveats: Incomplete sequencing of sorted subsets was indicated by rarefaction despite large depth. Few donors restricted represented genetic and exposure-history diversity.

The V gene lost 7 bases and the J gene lost 7 bases, with 7 bases spanning the gap. The CDR3 spans 11 residues. CDR1 and CDR2 from the germline V gene are SEHNR and FQNEAQ (reference sequence). Concerning this clone: The antigen is undetermined.

At a deep level, the assay was run. Sequencing used immunoSEQ multiplex PCR; TCRdb keeps in-frame clones, though not all of them. The sample consists of around 1.4 million clones, approximately 98.5% of them appearing once. Sequences were obtained from naive CD4+ T cells sorted from blood. Sample subset: CD45RA+ positively selected. The sequence was collected from a man aged 25-40 years in good health. The rearrangement uses TRBV7-9 and TRBJ2-2, with D unresolved. The CDR3 region has the DNA TGTGCCAGCACCCGAAGCGGGGAGCTGTTTTTT. Protein: CASTRSGELFF.